Listed below are T cell receptor beta chains from one sample, sequenced in a study of blood T cell repertoires in COVID-19. Assay: immunoSEQ multiplex PCR; the TCRdb copy retains only in-frame clones and omits some. The sample has roughly 30,000 clones, 88% seen once. Sequenced: peripheral blood. The source is a human donor in a cohort sampled during active COVID-19. The CDR3 runs from the conserved cysteine through the conserved F or W. D genes are given only for firm matches. Some rows mark clone size as missing; the rest say once, few, many or name a class of expanded clone.

>once|TRBJ1-2|-|TRBV5-6
TGTGCCAGCAGCTTGGGGGGGCAGTATGGCTACACCTTC
CASSLGGQYGYTF
>medium-sized|TRBJ1-1|TRBD1|TRBV30
TGTGCCTGGAGAACAGGGGCAGCTTTCTTT
CAWRTGAAFF
>-|TRBJ1-2|-|TRBV6-1
TGTGCCAGCAGTGAAGGTGTAGGGAGTACCTATGGCTACACCTTC
CASSEGVGSTYGYTF
>-|TRBJ1-6|-|TRBV13
TGTGCCAGCAGCTTGTCAGGGGCCGGTAATTCACCCCTCCACTTT
CASSLSGAGNSPLHF
>-|TRBJ2-2|-|TRBV3-1/TRBV3-2
TGTGCCAGCAGCCACCCTCATACAGGTTACACCGGGGAGCTGTTTTTT
CASSHPHTGYTGELFF
>-|TRBJ2-7|-|TRBV27
TGTGCCAGCAGTTTACAGGGGCGCGGGTTCGAGCAGTACTTC
CASSLQGRGFEQYF
>-|TRBJ2-7|-|TRBV13
TGTGCCAGCAGCTCCGACAGGAGCTCCTACGAGCAGTACTTC
CASSSDRSSYEQYF
>-|TRBJ1-5|-|TRBV2
TGTGCCAGCAGATACTGGGGAGGGACACTAGATCGTCCCCAGCATTTT
CASRYWGGTLDRPQHF
>once|TRBJ1-1|TRBD1|TRBV13
TGTGCCAGCAGCTTAGGGGACAGGGTGAACACTGAAGCTTTCTTT
CASSLGDRVNTEAFF
>-|TRBJ2-5|TRBD1|TRBV7-2
TGTGCCAGCAGCCCGGACAGGGGGGCCGAGACCCAGTACTTC
CASSPDRGAETQYF
>-|TRBJ2-5|TRBD1|TRBV5-6
TGTGCCAGCAGCCCGGACAGGTCAGAGACCCAGTACTTC
CASSPDRSETQYF
>once|TRBJ1-2|-|TRBV5-6
TGTGCCAGCAGCTTCCATCATGGCTACACCTTC
CASSFHHGYTF
>-|TRBJ1-5|-|TRBV19
TGTGCCAGTTCAAACAGGGAAATGGGCAATCAGCCCCAGCATTTT
CASSNREMGNQPQHF
>-|TRBJ1-5|-|TRBV2
TGTGCCAGTCACGACACAAGCAATCAGCCCCAGCATTTT
CASHDTSNQPQHF
>-|TRBJ1-4|-|TRBV9
TGTGCCAGCAGCGTAAGTGGGACAAATAATGAAAAACTGTTTTTT
CASSVSGTNNEKLFF
>-|TRBJ1-2|-|TRBV6-5
TGTGCCAGCAGTTCTGAGGGTGGATCCTATGGCTACACCTTC
CASSSEGGSYGYTF
>-|TRBJ2-3|TRBD2|TRBV7-3
TGTGCCAGCAGCTTAAGGGGATCTAGCGGGGGGGCTGGAAATACGCAGTATTTT
CASSLRGSSGGAGNTQYF
>few|TRBJ1-1|TRBD1|TRBV19
TGTGCCAGTAGTATTGGTGGGACAGCAAGAAACACTGAAGCTTTCTTT
CASSIGGTARNTEAFF
>-|TRBJ2-3|-|TRBV21-1
TGTGCCAGCAACCTGGCGGGGTTTACAGATACGCAGTATTTT
CASNLAGFTDTQYF
>-|TRBJ2-3|-|TRBV11-2
TGTGCCAGCAGCTCCCCAGGGACAGATACGCAGTATTTT
CASSSPGTDTQYF
>once|TRBJ1-5|-|TRBV7-6
TGTGCCAGCAGCCCCGGAGGGGTTGAGGGCAATCAGCCCCAGCATTTT
CASSPGGVEGNQPQHF
>-|TRBJ1-5|TRBD1|TRBV9
TGTGCCAGCAGCGCTACAGGGGATTCCAATCAGCCCCAGCATTTT
CASSATGDSNQPQHF
>few|TRBJ1-5|-|TRBV10-1
TGCGCCAGCTGGGCGTTCAGAAATAGCAATCAGCCCCAGCATTTT
CASWAFRNSNQPQHF
>once|TRBJ1-1|-|TRBV19
TGTGCCACCACCCTCACGGCAGGGGAGACTGAAGCTTTCTTT
CATTLTAGETEAFF
>-|TRBJ2-4|-|TRBV15
TGTGCCACCAGCAGGGGGCGTCTGGACATTCAGTACTTC
CATSRGRLDIQYF
>-|TRBJ2-2|TRBD1|TRBV6-2/TRBV6-3
TGTGCCAGCAGTTATTACAGGGGGCCGAGCACCGGGGAGCTGTTTTTT
CASSYYRGPSTGELFF
>-|TRBJ2-1|TRBD2|TRBV5-6
TGTGCCAGCAGCTCTGGCCTAGCGGGGAAAAGGCAGTTCTTC
CASSSGLAGKRQFF
>few|TRBJ1-5|TRBD1|TRBV19
TGTGCCAGCGGACAGGCGCATCAGCCCCAGCATTTT
CASGQAHQPQHF
>-|TRBJ2-3|-|TRBV21-1
TGTGCCAGCACCCATCCCCGGGCAGGGCCAGATACGCAGTATTTT
CASTHPRAGPDTQYF
>-|TRBJ2-7|TRBD1|TRBV28
TGTGCCAGCAGTCCGACAGGGGATTCCTACGAGCAGTACTTC
CASSPTGDSYEQYF
>-|TRBJ1-5|-|TRBV4-2
TGTGCCAGCAGCCAGGCAGGGCTGGGTCAGCCCCAGCATTTT
CASSQAGLGQPQHF
>once|TRBJ2-1|-|TRBV20-1
TGCAGTGCTAGTGGGGAGGGGGGCTTCAATGAGCAGTTCTTC
CSASGEGGFNEQFF
>-|TRBJ1-1|-|TRBV28
TGTGCCAGCAGTTTAGAAGAGAGCCTTGAAGCTTTCTTT
CASSLEESLEAFF